The 15 T cell receptor beta chains below all came from one sample that was sequenced in a study of human T cells and chemical hapten exposure. The time point here: patch test 1, 2 weeks after DPC sensitization. Documented treatment: therapeutic diphenylcyclopropenone sensitization with weekly scalp DPC. TCRdb itself ran the RACE reads through MiXCR, one entry per CDR3 protein. Of 150,000 to 200,000 distinct CDR3 sequences listed, about 14% are singletons. This specimen was whole blood, taken in connection with sensitization to the hapten diphenylcyclopropenone (DPC). The receptors derive from a woman younger than 45 with alopecia areata. Some clones in this sample may be carry-over from other donors' samples.

There are many counts of this clonotype. The chain recombines TRBV19 with TRBJ1-5; a weak D match, TRBD1 (6 bases). CDR1 LNHDA and CDR2 SQIVND come from the germline V gene (reference sequence). The CDR3 spans 12 residues. V shed 10 bases and J shed 7 bases, with 14 bases lying between them. Here the CDR3 DNA reads TGTGCCACCCGGGACAAAAGGCAGCCCCAGCATTTT. Encoded protein: CATRDKRQPQHF.

This clonotype turned up a few times. The chain employs TRBV3-1 and TRBJ2-7; TRBD2 aligns across 10 bases. The V segment lost 2 bases and the J segment 4 bases; nucleotides outside the gene matches: 14. There are 18 residues in the CDR3. The germline V gene has CDR1 LGHDT and CDR2 YNNKEL (reference sequence). CDR3 in DNA: TGTGCCAGCAGCCAACCTTGGAGGCTAGCGGGAGTATCGTACGAGCAGTACTTC. Translating it yields CASSQPWRLAGVSYEQYF.

Remarks on this clonotype: With a much larger clone just one base away, this may be a read error. The chain links TRBV12-3 or TRBV12-4 to TRBJ1-4, with D possibly being TRBD1 (5 bases). The CDR3 is 14 amino acids. CDR3 loop: CASSLAGANEKPFF. In DNA, the CDR3 is TGTGCCAGCAGTTTAGCCGGGGCTAATGAAAAACCGTTTTTT.

The chain carries TRBV5-1 and TRBJ1-2; 9 bases line up with TRBD1. The CDR3 runs to 15 residues. V shed 2 bases and J 8 bases; nucleotides not matched to a gene: 10. Germline assignment: CDR1 SGHRS and CDR2 YFSETQ. CDR3 residues: CASSLTRTGAEGYTF. The CDR3 DNA follows: TGCGCCAGCAGCTTAACCCGGACAGGGGCGGAAGGCTACACCTTC.

This clonotype was recorded a few times. This chain links TRBV7-2 with TRBJ2-6; the D is unclear. Germline V CDR1 and CDR2: SGHTA, FQGNSA. This CDR3 is built from 11 residues. V was pared by 4 bases and J by 14 bases, with 9 bases between. CDR3 DNA sequence: TGTGCCAGCAGCTCCACAACGCTCCTGACTTTC. It yields the protein CASSSTTLLTF.

In this sample, this clonotype turned up a few times. The J gene is TRBJ2-3, the V gene TRBV11-2; no reliable D call. Trimming stripped 3 bases from V and 4 bases from J, with 11 bases between. This CDR3 region has 14 residues. Germline values: CDR1 SGHAT, CDR2 FQNNGV. In nucleotides, the CDR3 is TGTGCCAGCAGCTTTTTGACTGGGGCAGATACGCAGTATTTT. Its protein product is CASSFLTGADTQYF.

The chain joins TRBV25-1 to TRBJ2-1; tentatively, D is TRBD1 (6 bases). Germline loops: CDR1 MGHDK, CDR2 SYGVNS. Trimming stripped 5 bases from V and 2 bases from J, with 13 bases between. The CDR3 contains 15 residues. The CDR3 here is CASSKRQEPYNEQFF. CDR3 nucleotides: TGTGCCAGCAGTAAAAGACAGGAACCCTACAATGAGCAGTTCTTC.

At least ten counts were recorded for this clonotype. The chain links TRBV29-1 to TRBJ1-2; 7 bases match TRBD1. CDR3 length equals 13 residues. V lost 3 bases and J lost 7; bases outside the gene matches: 8. Germline CDR1 and CDR2: SQVTM and ANQGSEA. This CDR3 reads CSVETTGAGGYTF. Written as DNA, the CDR3 is TGCAGCGTTGAGACCACAGGGGCGGGTGGCTACACCTTC.

There are many counts of this clonotype. CDR3 DNA sequence: TGCAGTGCTGAACCGGGGCTGCGGGGAAACATTCAGTACTTC. It specifies CSAEPGLRGNIQYF. The chain uses TRBV20-1 and TRBJ2-4; perhaps TRBD2 as D (6 bases). The V and J ends lost 5 bases and 6 bases respectively, with 17 bases between them. This CDR3 is built from 14 residues. Germline V gene lookup returns CDR1 DFQATT and CDR2 SNEGSKA (reference sequence).

The chain combines TRBV6-2 or TRBV6-3 with TRBJ1-2; no firm D call. The V gene's germline CDR1 is MNHEY and CDR2 SVGEGT. The CDR3 has 14 amino acids. Trimming took 8 bases from V and 1 from J, leaving 14 bases between them. CDR3 in DNA: TGTGCCAGCGGCCGGGAGATTCGTAACTATGGCTACACCTTC. Its protein is CASGREIRNYGYTF.

The rearrangement links TRBV7-9 to TRBJ2-1, with 9 bases fitting TRBD2. CDR3 length: 14 residues. Germline loops: CDR1 SEHNR, CDR2 FQNEAQ (reference sequence). V was clipped by 5 bases and J by 9 bases; unmatched bases: 8. CDR3 nucleotides: TGTGCCAGCAGCCAACAAGGACTAGCGATTGAGCAGTTCTTC. It is translated as CASSQQGLAIEQFF.

This chain joins TRBV28 and TRBJ1-2; D not resolved. CDR1 is MDHEN and CDR2 is SYDVKM in the germline V gene. The CDR3 totals 13 residues. Trimming pared 2 bases from V and 3 bases from J, leaving 7 bases between. The DNA for the CDR3 is TGTGCCAGCAGTTTAGAGGCTTACTATGGCTACACCTTC. Amino acid sequence: CASSLEAYYGYTF.

The chain has TRBV29-1 and TRBJ2-3; D unresolved. V lost 3 bases and J 4 bases, leaving 5 bases between the germline ends. CDR1 SQVTM and CDR2 ANQGSEA come from the germline V gene. This CDR3 region has 11 residues. The CDR3 sequence is CSVDGSDTQYF. As DNA, the CDR3 is TGCAGCGTTGACGGGTCAGATACGCAGTATTTT.

Regarding this clonotype: This may be a read error, as it is one base from a much larger clone. The chain joins TRBV19 to TRBJ2-2; a weak D match, TRBD2 (5 bases). This CDR3 region has 14 residues. CDR1 is LNHDA, CDR2 SQIVND, per germline (reference sequence). CDR3 residues: CASRTGVNTEELFF. The CDR3 DNA follows: TGTGCCAGTAGGACCGGGGTGAACACCGAGGAGCTGTTTTTT.

Many counts were recorded for this clonotype. V gene TRBV5-1 combines with J gene TRBJ2-1; D might be TRBD1 (6 bases). Germline assignment: CDR1 SGHRS and CDR2 YFSETQ. V lost 1 base and J 8 bases, leaving 10 bases between the germline ends. The CDR3 has 13 amino acids. The CDR3 protein is CASSLPQGHEQFF. CDR3 DNA: TGCGCCAGCAGCTTGCCCCAGGGGCATGAGCAGTTCTTC. Full variable domain (missing parts from reference TRBV5-1 and TRBJ2-1): KAGVTQTPRYLIKTRGQQVTLSCSPISGHRSVSWYQQTPGQGLQFLFEYFSETQRNKGNFPGRFSGRQFSNSRSEMNVSTLELGDSALYLCASSLPQGHEQFFGPGTRLTVL.